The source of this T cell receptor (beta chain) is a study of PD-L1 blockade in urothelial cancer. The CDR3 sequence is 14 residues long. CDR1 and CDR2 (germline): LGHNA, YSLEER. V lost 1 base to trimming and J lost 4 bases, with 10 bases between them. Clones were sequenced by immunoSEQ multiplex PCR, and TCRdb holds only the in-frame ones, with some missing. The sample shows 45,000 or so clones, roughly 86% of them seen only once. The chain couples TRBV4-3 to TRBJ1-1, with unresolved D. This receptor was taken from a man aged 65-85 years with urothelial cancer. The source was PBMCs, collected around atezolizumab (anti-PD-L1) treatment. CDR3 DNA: TGCGCCAGCAGCCAAGTTACTCGGAGCACTGAAGCTTTCTTT. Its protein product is CASSQVTRSTEAFF.